These 27 T cell receptor beta chains originate from one sample sequenced in a study of OX40 agonist ivuxolimab in advanced cancers. Libraries were prepared by immunoSEQ multiplex PCR; TCRdb keeps only in-frame clonotypes and omits some of them. The sample has 80,000 to 100,000 clones, under 95% seen once. Sample: CD4+ or CD8+ T cells sorted from blood, taken in a trial of the OX40 agonist ivuxolimab. The receptors derive from an adult with an advanced solid tumor such as melanoma, head and neck, liver or kidney cancer.

DNA for the CDR3: TGTGCCAGCAGCAGCGACACATTCTATGGCTACACCTTC. Translation gives CASSSDTFYGYTF. This chain links TRBV5-5 with TRBJ1-2; D is unresolved. The germline V gene encodes CDR1 SGHKS and CDR2 YYEKEE (reference sequence). CDR3 length equals 13 residues. The V end was cut by 4 bases, the J end by 4 bases, with 11 bases between.

This chain uses TRBV7-8 with TRBJ2-7; D is unresolved. The CDR3 extends over 13 amino acids. V gave up 1 base and J gave up 3 bases, with 7 bases separating them. The germline V gene encodes CDR1 SGHVS and CDR2 FQNEAQ. The CDR3, as DNA: TGTGCCAGCAGCTTAGGAGGAAACTACGAGCAGTACTTC. It specifies CASSLGGNYEQYF. The full variable domain, completed using reference TRBV7-8 and TRBJ2-7, is GAGVSQSPRYKVAKRGQDVALRCDPISGHVSLFWYQQALGQGPEFLTYFQNEAQLDKSGLPSDRFFAERPEGSVSTLKIQRTQQEDSAVYLCASSLGGNYEQYFGPGTRLTVT.

V is TRBV5-1 and J is TRBJ1-4; TRBD1 matches at 7 bases. Trimming took 4 bases from V and 3 from J; bases not matched to a gene: 9. In germline, CDR1 is SGHRS, CDR2 YFSETQ. The CDR3 extends over 16 amino acids. Here the CDR3 DNA reads TGCGCCAGCAGCAACCCCGGGACAGCTCCTAATGAAAAACTGTTTTTT. This translates into CASSNPGTAPNEKLFF.

The V gene is TRBV27, the J gene TRBJ2-2; the D is unclear. The CDR3 is made up of 12 amino acids. Germline CDR1 reads MNHEY; CDR2 reads SMNVEV (reference sequence). V gave up 2 bases and J gave up 7 bases, with 5 bases separating them. CDR3 amino acids: CASSLLGGELFF. Here the CDR3 DNA reads TGTGCCAGCAGTTTACTTGGCGGGGAGCTGTTTTTT.

CDR3 sequence reads: CASSFRPTGGAYEQYF. Here the CDR3 DNA reads TGTGCCAGCAGTTTCCGGCCGACAGGTGGGGCCTACGAGCAGTACTTC. The chain uses TRBV6-6 and TRBJ2-7; TRBD1 is a possible D gene (6 bases). CDR1 is MNHNY and CDR2 is SVGAGI in the germline V gene (reference sequence). The CDR3 spans 16 residues. Trimming shortened V by 4 bases and J by 2 bases, and 18 bases separated the two germline ends.

The chain couples TRBV6-1 to TRBJ2-2; 9 bases map to TRBD1. V was clipped by 7 bases and J by 8 bases; unmatched bases: 11. Per germline, CDR1 MNHNS and CDR2 SASEGT. The CDR3 sequence is 15 residues long. The CDR3 protein is CASNGDRVFLGELFF. The CDR3 DNA sequence: TGTGCCAGCAATGGGGACAGGGTCTTCTTAGGGGAGCTGTTTTTT.

CDR3 nucleotide sequence: TGCAGTGCTATGACGGGAAATGAAGCTTTCTTT. Protein product: CSAMTGNEAFF. This chain joins TRBV20-1 and TRBJ1-1, with D hard to call. The CDR3 loop spans 11 amino acids. V lost 4 bases and J lost 7, with 10 bases in between. Germline V lookup: CDR1 DFQATT, CDR2 SNEGSKA (reference sequence).

The rearrangement joins TRBV2 to TRBJ2-3; D possibly corresponds to TRBD1 (5 bases). Between the trimmed V and J ends, which lost 5 bases and 5 bases, there was a span of 8 bases. This CDR3 comprises 12 residues. From germline, CDR1 is SNHLY and CDR2 FYNNEI. The CDR3 nucleotides read TGTGCCAGCAGTTCAACAGGAGATACGCAGTATTTT. Its protein product is CASSSTGDTQYF.

V gene TRBV6-6 combines with J gene TRBJ1-2; TRBD1 agrees at 9 bases. CDR3 length equals 13 residues. The germline V gene encodes CDR1 MNHNY and CDR2 SVGAGI (reference sequence). J lost 5 bases, V lost 7 bases, and 5 bases had no gene match. In DNA form, the CDR3 reads TGTGCCAGCATACTCGGGACAGGGTATGGCTACACCTTC. Protein: CASILGTGYGYTF.

This clone was found once. The V call is TRBV7-9, the J call TRBJ2-7; TRBD1 might be the D (6 bases). Looked up from germline, CDR1 is SEHNR and CDR2 is FQNEAQ (reference sequence). CDR3 size: 14 residues. V was cut by 5 bases and J by 5 bases, with 16 bases left in between. CDR3 DNA sequence: TGTGCCAGCAGCACTTCGGGACAAACGGACGAGCAGTACTTC. It yields the protein CASSTSGQTDEQYF.

This sequence joins TRBV30 and TRBJ2-5; TRBD2 is a possible D gene (6 bases). The germline V gene encodes CDR1 GTSNPN and CDR2 SVGIG (reference sequence). The CDR3 is 14 amino acids. The V gene lost 4 bases and the J gene lost 4 bases, with 16 bases spanning the gap. The chain's CDR3 is CAWKGGGDPETQYF. The CDR3 nucleotides read TGTGCCTGGAAGGGTGGAGGGGACCCAGAGACCCAGTACTTC.

This chain connects TRBV4-2 to TRBJ1-1; D is ambiguous. CDR3 size: 14 residues. From germline, CDR1 is LGHNA and CDR2 YNFKEQ. Trimming cost V 0 bases and J 2 bases, with 7 bases left between them. In DNA form, the CDR3 reads TGTGCCAGCAGCCAAGATATGATAAACACTGAAGCTTTCTTT. Translating it yields CASSQDMINTEAFF.

The V call is TRBV4-2, the J call TRBJ1-2, with 9 bases fitting TRBD1. Germline CDR1 and CDR2: LGHNA and YNFKEQ. J gave up 5 bases and V 5 bases, and 9 bases lay outside the gene matches. The CDR3 sequence is 15 residues long. The CDR3 loop reads CASSGRDRVGYGYTF. The CDR3 DNA sequence: TGTGCCAGCAGCGGCCGGGACAGGGTTGGGTATGGCTACACCTTC.

This clone appeared once. The chain is built from TRBV5-4 and TRBJ2-2, with D hard to call. V gave up 0 bases and J gave up 3 bases, with 6 bases separating them. The CDR3 length is 14 residues. Germline V CDR1 and CDR2: SGHNT, YYREEE (reference sequence). CDR3 nucleotides: TGTGCCAGCAGCTTGGGACAAGACACCGGGGAGCTGTTTTTT. Amino acids: CASSLGQDTGELFF.

CDR3: CASSPPMASGSETQYF. The CDR3 DNA reads TGCGCCAGCAGCCCACCTATGGCTAGCGGGAGTGAGACCCAGTACTTC. V is TRBV5-1 and J is TRBJ2-5, with 10 nucleotides matching TRBD2. Unmatched junction bases numbered 11, after V lost 4 bases and J lost 5 bases. The CDR3 extends over 16 amino acids. Germline loops: CDR1 SGHRS, CDR2 YFSETQ. Based on the CDR3 plus reference TRBV5-1 and TRBJ2-5, the full variable domain is KAGVTQTPRYLIKTRGQQVTLSCSPISGHRSVSWYQQTPGQGLQFLFEYFSETQRNKGNFPGRFSGRQFSNSRSEMNVSTLELGDSALYLCASSPPMASGSETQYFGPGTRLLVL.

The chain employs TRBV2 and TRBJ2-7; 9 bases match TRBD2. This CDR3 has 15 residues. Unmatched junction bases numbered 11, after V lost 6 bases and J lost 5 bases. Germline CDR1 reads SNHLY; CDR2 reads FYNNEI. The DNA for the CDR3 is TGTGCCAGCAGGGAGGAAGCGGGAGGTCGTCACGAGCAGTACTTC. Residues: CASREEAGGRHEQYF. The complete variable domain, with remaining parts taken from reference TRBV2 and TRBJ2-7, reads EPEVTQTPSHQVTQMGQEVILRCVPISNHLYFYWYRQILGQKVEFLVSFYNNEISEKSEIFDDQFSVERPDGSNFTLKIRSTKLEDSAMYFCASREEAGGRHEQYFGPGTRLTVT.

This rearrangement joins TRBV30 to TRBJ1-6, with 7 bases that match TRBD1. This CDR3 contains 15 residues. The ends lost 1 base at V and 7 bases at J; junction bases unmatched: 7. Germline loops: CDR1 GTSNPN, CDR2 SVGIG (reference sequence). Here the CDR3 reads CAWSAQDRSNSPLHF. The CDR3, as DNA: TGTGCCTGGAGTGCCCAGGACAGGAGCAATTCACCCCTCCACTTT.

The V and J genes are TRBV11-2 and TRBJ1-4, with D unresolved. Germline V gene data show CDR1 as SGHAT and CDR2 as FQNNGV. The V gene lost 5 bases and the J gene lost 1 base, with 2 bases spanning the gap. The CDR3 covers 12 residues. CDR3 protein: CASSQTNEKLFF. CDR3 coding DNA: TGTGCCAGCAGCCAAACTAATGAAAAACTGTTTTTT. Variable domain in full (rest from reference TRBV11-2 and TRBJ1-4): EAGVAQSPRYKIIEKRQSVAFWCNPISGHATLYWYQQILGQGPKLLIQFQNNGVVDDSQLPKDRFSAERLKGVDSTLKIQPAKLEDSAVYLCASSQTNEKLFFGSGTQLSVL.

The chain carries TRBV6-5 and TRBJ2-7, with 8 bases lining up with TRBD1. The trim removed 2 bases at V and 2 bases at J, leaving 5 bases unmatched. Per the germline V gene, CDR1 is MNHEY and CDR2 is SVGAGI. The CDR3 extends over 15 amino acids. The CDR3 DNA is TGTGCCAGCAGTTACCGTCGGACAGGGACCTACGAGCAGTACTTC. This encodes CASSYRRTGTYEQYF.

In this sample, this clone turned up a few times. The chain carries TRBV30 and TRBJ1-2, with D perhaps matching TRBD1 (6 bases). V was clipped by 2 bases and J by 2 bases, with 15 bases between them. Germline V lookup: CDR1 GTSNPN, CDR2 SVGIG (reference sequence). The CDR3 consists of 15 residues. CDR3 in DNA: TGTGCCTGGAGTCCCAGACAGGCCCCAAACTATGGCTACACCTTC. Amino acids: CAWSPRQAPNYGYTF.

This sequence joins TRBV7-3 and TRBJ2-2; 8 bases match TRBD1. Trimming removed 5 bases from V and 2 bases from J; junction bases left unmatched: 7. The germline V gene encodes CDR1 SGHTA and CDR2 FQGTGA. The CDR3 extends over 16 amino acids. CDR3 DNA: TGTGCCAGCAGCCCCCAGACAGGGGCAAACACCGGGGAGCTGTTTTTT. This codes for CASSPQTGANTGELFF.

Comments on this clone: Other DNA sequences in this specimen translate into the identical CDR3. The gene calls are TRBV5-1 and TRBJ2-5; D might be TRBD2 (5 bases). Per germline, CDR1 SGHRS and CDR2 YFSETQ. Trimming cost V 2 bases and J 2 bases, with 10 bases left between them. The CDR3 has 14 residues. CDR3 DNA sequence: TGCGCCAGCAGCTTAGGACGGGGTCAAGAGACCCAGTACTTC. It translates to CASSLGRGQETQYF.

The chain has TRBV27 and TRBJ2-2; TRBD2 matches at 10 bases. The CDR3 spans 15 residues. CDR1 and CDR2 (germline): MNHEY, SMNVEV (reference sequence). The junction had 12 bases not matched to a gene; V was cut back by 11 bases and J by 6 bases. CDR3 nucleotide sequence: TGTGCCTGGAGAACTAGCGGGAATGGGGCCGGGGAGCTGTTTTTT. This sequence encodes CAWRTSGNGAGELFF.

The chain employs TRBV19 and TRBJ2-6; the D gene could be TRBD1 or TRBD2 (5 bases each). CDR1 LNHDA and CDR2 SQIVND come from the germline V gene (reference sequence). The CDR3 has 19 amino acids. Trimming cost V 4 bases and J 0 bases, with 19 bases left between them. This chain's CDR3 is CASSRDGDLAPSGANVLTF. Here the CDR3 DNA reads TGTGCCAGTAGTAGGGACGGGGACCTCGCTCCCTCTGGGGCCAACGTCCTGACTTTC. Combining the CDR3 with reference TRBV19 and TRBJ2-6 gives the whole variable domain DGGITQSPKYLFRKEGQNVTLSCEQNLNHDAMYWYRQDPGQGLRLIYYSQIVNDFQKGDIAEGYSVSREKKESFPLTVTSAQKNPTAFYLCASSRDGDLAPSGANVLTFGAGSRLTVL.

The DNA for the CDR3 is TGTGCCAGCAGCTTAGCTAGCGGGGCCACAGATACGCAGTATTTT. Translated, it gives CASSLASGATDTQYF. This chain joins TRBV11-3 and TRBJ2-3, with 9 bases aligning to TRBD2. This CDR3 has 15 residues. Trimming removed 1 base from V and 2 bases from J; junction bases left unmatched: 1. The V gene's germline CDR1 is SGHNT and CDR2 YENEEA.

The sample holds one count of this clone. The chain joins TRBV2 to TRBJ2-3; D ambiguous. The V gene lost 4 bases and the J gene lost 2 bases, with 10 bases spanning the gap. CDR3 length: 14 amino acids. Per germline, CDR1 SNHLY and CDR2 FYNNEI. The CDR3 loop reads CASSVTFPTDTQYF. The CDR3 DNA is TGTGCCAGCAGTGTAACATTTCCCACAGATACGCAGTATTTT.

This clone showed up just once. J is TRBJ2-7 and V is TRBV19; no firm D call. With 0 bases removed from V and 4 bases from J, the gap between germline ends came to 7 bases. The CDR3 sequence is 13 residues long. Germline CDR1 and CDR2: LNHDA and SQIVND (reference sequence). Here the CDR3 DNA reads TGTGCCAGTAGTATAGAACTACCATACGAGCAGTACTTC. Its protein product is CASSIELPYEQYF.